Following are 28 T cell receptor beta chains from one sample sequenced in a study of response to subunit inactivated influenza vaccine. From the RT-PCR reads, TCRdb called clonotypes with MiXCR, one entry per CDR3 protein. Of 700,000 to 900,000 distinct CDR3 sequences in the sample, roughly 20% were seen once. The sequenced sample was PBMCs from blood, obtained 4 to 6 days after vaccination. The receptors derive from a man aged 45-65 years who received an inactivated influenza vaccine.

The CDR3 reads CASSQDLSGSGEKLFF. The CDR3 DNA follows: TGTGCCAGCAGCCAAGATCTGTCAGGTTCTGGGGAAAAACTGTTTTTT. The chain employs TRBV3-1 and TRBJ1-4; D call uncertain. CDR3 length: 16 residues. Trimming took 0 bases from V and 8 from J, leaving 16 bases between them. The V gene's germline CDR1 is LGHDT and CDR2 YNNKEL (reference sequence).

There are many counts of this clonotype. CDR3: CASSFGSGGFYEQYF. CDR3 coding DNA: TGTGCCAGCAGTTTTGGGAGCGGGGGGTTCTACGAGCAGTACTTC. This chain links TRBV12-3 or TRBV12-4 with TRBJ2-7, with 9 bases that match TRBD2. CDR3 length equals 15 residues. The trim removed 3 bases at V and 3 bases at J, leaving 6 bases unmatched.

There are many counts of this clonotype. The CDR3 sequence: CASSLGRVYIQYF. The DNA of the CDR3 is TGTGCCAGCAGTTTAGGCAGGGTGTACATTCAGTACTTC. The chain employs TRBV12-3 or TRBV12-4 and TRBJ2-4; tentative D call: TRBD1 (5 bases). The CDR3 has 13 residues. V gave up 1 base and J gave up 8 bases, with 9 bases separating them.

V usage is TRBV3-1 and J usage is TRBJ2-3; 9 bases align to TRBD2. The CDR3 runs to 16 residues. Germline trimming cut 0 bases from V and 4 bases from J; bases unmatched to any gene: 5. Germline assignment: CDR1 LGHDT and CDR2 YNNKEL (reference sequence). CDR3 loop: CASSQELAGPPDTQYF. DNA for the CDR3: TGTGCCAGCAGCCAAGAGCTAGCGGGGCCCCCAGATACGCAGTATTTT.

This chain links TRBV6-5 with TRBJ2-7; TRBD2 is a possible D gene (7 bases). This CDR3 is built from 15 residues. CDR1 is MNHEY and CDR2 is SVGAGI in the germline V gene. Trimming took off 2 bases at V and 2 bases at J, with 13 bases between the two ends. The CDR3 DNA follows: TGTGCCAGCAGTTACCGAGGGGGGGGCGCCTACGAGCAGTACTTC. Its translation is CASSYRGGGAYEQYF.

V and J are TRBV6-1 and TRBJ2-5, with D possibly TRBD1 on 5 matching bases. Germline V gives CDR1 MNHNS, CDR2 SASEGT. Trimming took 7 bases from V and 4 from J, leaving 16 bases between them. CDR3 length equals 14 residues. This CDR3 is CASISQGWRETQYF. Written as DNA, the CDR3 is TGTGCCAGCATCTCTCAGGGTTGGCGAGAGACCCAGTACTTC.

This chain links TRBV29-1 with TRBJ2-5; TRBD2 matches 9 bases. Germline assignment: CDR1 SQVTM and CDR2 ANQGSEA. The CDR3 sequence is 13 residues long. V was pared by 3 bases and J by 3 bases, with 2 bases of the junction left unmatched. The CDR3 protein is CSVERTSEETQYF. The CDR3 DNA reads TGCAGCGTTGAGAGGACTAGCGAAGAGACCCAGTACTTC.

This clonotype was seen only a few times. V gene TRBV30 combines with J gene TRBJ2-1; no clear D. The CDR3 extends over 14 amino acids. V gave up 0 bases and J gave up 5 bases, with 11 bases separating them. Germline lookup yields CDR1 GTSNPN and CDR2 SVGIG (reference sequence). The CDR3 loop is CAWSVRHSHNEQFF. The CDR3 nucleotides read TGTGCCTGGAGTGTACGCCACAGTCACAATGAGCAGTTCTTC.

This clonotype was detected only a few times. V usage is TRBV7-2 and J usage is TRBJ2-6; no reliable D call. CDR1 is SGHTA, CDR2 FQGNSA, per germline. The CDR3 spans 15 residues. With 1 base removed from V and 1 base from J, the gap between germline ends came to 5 bases. The CDR3 DNA sequence: TGTGCCAGCAGCTTAGTACAGTCTGGGGCCAACGTCCTGACTTTC. As protein: CASSLVQSGANVLTF.

V usage is TRBV3-1 and J usage is TRBJ2-3; 9 nucleotides match TRBD2. The CDR3 covers 19 residues. Germline-derived CDR1 and CDR2 are LGHDT and YNNKEL (reference sequence). V lost 5 bases to trimming and J lost 1 base; unmatched junction nucleotides: 16. CDR3 loop: CASSGIGAGGSSRTDTQYF. The CDR3 region has the DNA TGTGCCAGCAGCGGAATTGGAGCGGGAGGATCGAGTCGCACAGATACGCAGTATTTT.

The genes are TRBV4-2 and TRBJ2-7; D perhaps matches TRBD1 (6 bases). Deletions cut 1 base from V and 2 bases from J, with 12 bases between. Germline V CDR1 and CDR2: LGHNA, YNFKEQ. The CDR3 loop spans 15 amino acids. CDR3 nucleotides: TGTGCCAGCAGCCAAGTTTCTGGACAGACCTACGAGCAGTACTTC. Protein sequence: CASSQVSGQTYEQYF.

This sequence joins TRBV12-3 or TRBV12-4 and TRBJ2-1; D call uncertain. Trimming took 3 bases from V and 2 from J, leaving 8 bases between them. The CDR3 totals 14 residues. The DNA for the CDR3 is TGTGCCAGCAGTTTGCGCTTGGCCTACAATGAGCAGTTCTTC. Its protein is CASSLRLAYNEQFF.

The chain links TRBV7-2 to TRBJ2-7; possibly TRBD1 for D (5 bases). The CDR3 is made up of 13 amino acids. V dropped 5 bases and J dropped 6 bases, with 14 bases sitting between them. CDR1 and CDR2 (germline): SGHTA, FQGNSA. The CDR3 is CASSRSQGFEQYF. The CDR3 DNA reads as TGTGCCAGCAGCCGGAGCCAGGGTTTCGAGCAGTACTTC.

This sequence joins TRBV7-2 and TRBJ2-3; 14 bases are shared with TRBD2. CDR3 length equals 16 residues. From germline, CDR1 is SGHTA and CDR2 FQGNSA. Trimming took 4 bases from V and 4 from J; bases not matched to a gene: 4. Here the CDR3 DNA reads TGTGCCAGCAGCTCGGGACTAGCGGGAGCCGCAGATACGCAGTATTTT. It yields the protein CASSSGLAGAADTQYF.

The chain joins TRBV20-1 to TRBJ2-5, with D perhaps TRBD2 (6 bases). Trimming took 7 bases from V and 0 from J, leaving 18 bases between them. Germline V lookup: CDR1 DFQATT, CDR2 SNEGSKA (reference sequence). The CDR3 is 15 residues long. CDR3 protein: CSGRGQYPYQETQYF. As DNA, the CDR3 is TGCAGTGGGCGGGGTCAGTACCCTTACCAAGAGACCCAGTACTTC.

The J gene is TRBJ2-1, the V gene TRBV29-1, with 8 bases aligning to TRBD1. Trimming removed 7 bases from V and 5 bases from J; junction bases left unmatched: 7. CDR1 is SQVTM, CDR2 ANQGSEA, per germline. The CDR3 extends over 13 amino acids. DNA of the CDR3: TGCAGCGCCGGGGACAGGAACAACAATGAGCAGTTCTTC. This codes for CSAGDRNNNEQFF.

This clonotype came up a few times. The rearrangement joins TRBV19 to TRBJ1-1, with D tentatively TRBD1 (5 bases). Germline loops: CDR1 LNHDA, CDR2 SQIVND (reference sequence). V was trimmed by 2 bases and J by 4 bases, leaving 11 bases between them. This CDR3 has 14 amino acids. The DNA for the CDR3 is TGTGCCAGTAGTATACAGGGACGGGGCACTGAAGCTTTCTTT. Protein: CASSIQGRGTEAFF.

The chain couples TRBV10-1 to TRBJ2-3; 11 positions agree with TRBD1. Trimming at V came to 6 bases and at J to 6 bases, leaving 11 bases not matched to a gene. The germline gives CDR1 WNHNN, CDR2 SYGVQD (reference sequence). This CDR3 has 16 residues. The DNA for the CDR3 is TGCGCCAGCAGCGACTTCGAGGGACAGGGGGAGGATACGCAGTATTTT. Residues: CASSDFEGQGEDTQYF.

This clonotype was seen only a few times. The chain carries TRBV4-1 and TRBJ2-7; D is uncertain. CDR1 is MGHRA and CDR2 is YSYEKL in the germline V gene. The CDR3 is 19 residues long. V lost 0 bases and J 3 bases, leaving 24 bases between the germline ends. The CDR3 protein is CASSQDPGVSGNAFYEQYF. The CDR3 coding sequence is TGCGCCAGCAGCCAAGATCCCGGAGTAAGTGGGAACGCTTTCTACGAGCAGTACTTC.

This clonotype was picked up a small number of times. V and J are TRBV6-1 and TRBJ2-5; D may match TRBD1 or TRBD2 (6 bases each). The CDR3 totals 13 residues. Trimming left V 6 bases short and J 5 bases short, with 13 bases between. Germline V gene sequence: CDR1 MNHNS, CDR2 SASEGT. The CDR3 nucleotides read TGTGCCAGCAGGACGGGGGCCCAGGAGACCCAGTACTTC. Protein sequence: CASRTGAQETQYF.

This clonotype turned up a few times. The CDR3, as DNA: TGTGCCAGCAGACAGGGGACGAACACTGAAGCTTTCTTT. Protein product: CASRQGTNTEAFF. V usage is TRBV12-3 or TRBV12-4 and J usage is TRBJ1-1, with 7 bases fitting TRBD1. Trimming cost V 6 bases and J 1 base; bases outside gene matches: 2. The CDR3 extends over 13 amino acids.

There are many counts of this clonotype. The chain has TRBV24-1 and TRBJ1-4, with no clear D. The CDR3 is made up of 16 amino acids. Trimming removed 3 bases at V and 4 bases at J, with 14 bases between. The germline CDR1 and CDR2 sequences are KGHDR and SFDVKD. CDR3 loop: CATSDPRRHNNEKLFF. For the CDR3, the DNA is TGTGCCACCAGTGATCCCCGACGACACAATAATGAAAAACTGTTTTTT.

The sample holds a few counts of this clonotype. The rearrangement uses TRBV6-2 or TRBV6-3 and TRBJ2-3, with 8 nucleotides matching TRBD2. The CDR3 has 15 amino acids. V was clipped by 7 bases and J by 5 bases; unmatched bases: 11. The germline gives CDR1 MNHEY, CDR2 SVGEGT. The CDR3 here is CASKGWREARDTQYF. In nucleotides, the CDR3 is TGTGCCAGCAAGGGCTGGCGGGAGGCCCGAGATACGCAGTATTTT.

This clonotype was recorded at least ten times. The CDR3 DNA reads as TGTGCCAGCAGTATACTAGCGGGGGCCAACACCGGGGAGCTGTTTTTT. It specifies CASSILAGANTGELFF. The rearrangement links TRBV12-3 or TRBV12-4 to TRBJ2-2; 11 nucleotides agree with TRBD2. This CDR3 is built from 16 residues. The trim removed 5 bases at V and 2 bases at J, leaving 4 bases unmatched.

This sequence joins TRBV28 and TRBJ2-7, with D tentatively TRBD2 (6 bases). The V end was cut by 2 bases, the J end by 2 bases, with 16 bases between. CDR3 length: 16 residues. CDR1 and CDR2 from the germline V gene are MDHEN and SYDVKM. The CDR3 protein is CASSLRPAGATYEQYF. CDR3 DNA: TGTGCCAGCAGTTTAAGGCCAGCGGGCGCCACCTACGAGCAGTACTTC.

This rearrangement joins TRBV12-3 or TRBV12-4 to TRBJ2-2; D is ambiguous. Trimming pared 6 bases from V and 0 bases from J, leaving 11 bases between. The CDR3 totals 15 residues. The CDR3 sequence: CASSPPSANTGELFF. The CDR3 DNA is TGTGCCAGCAGCCCCCCCAGCGCGAACACCGGGGAGCTGTTTTTT.

There are a few counts of this clonotype. The gene calls are TRBV29-1 and TRBJ2-2; D remains unclear. CDR3 length equals 14 residues. The V end was cut by 5 bases, the J end by 1 base, with 11 bases between. In germline, CDR1 is SQVTM, CDR2 ANQGSEA. The CDR3 sequence is CSVLGLGNTGELFF. The CDR3 bases are TGCAGCGTTTTAGGTCTAGGGAACACCGGGGAGCTGTTTTTT.

This clonotype appeared many times. One junction end disagrees with the germline gene, perhaps due to a read error. The V call is TRBV12-3 or TRBV12-4, the J call TRBJ2-1, with TRBD2 matching 14 bases. The CDR3 has 13 residues. The CDR3 spells CASIGTSGSPPLF. As DNA, the CDR3 is TGTGCCAGCATTGGGACTAGCGGGAGCCCCCCCCTCTTC.